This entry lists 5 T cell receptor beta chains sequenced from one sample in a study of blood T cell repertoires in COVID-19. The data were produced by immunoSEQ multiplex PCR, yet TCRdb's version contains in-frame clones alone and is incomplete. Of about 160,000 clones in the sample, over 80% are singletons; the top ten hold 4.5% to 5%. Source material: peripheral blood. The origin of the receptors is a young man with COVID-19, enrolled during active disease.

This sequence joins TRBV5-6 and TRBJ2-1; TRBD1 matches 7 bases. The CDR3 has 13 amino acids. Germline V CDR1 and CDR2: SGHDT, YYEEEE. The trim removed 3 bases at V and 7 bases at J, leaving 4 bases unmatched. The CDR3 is CASSWDSINEQFF. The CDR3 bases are TGTGCCAGCAGCTGGGACAGCATTAATGAGCAGTTCTTC. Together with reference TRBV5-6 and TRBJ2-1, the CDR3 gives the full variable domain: DAGVTQSPTHLIKTRGQQVTLRCSPKSGHDTVSWYQQALGQGPQFIFQYYEEEERQRGNFPDRFSGHQFPNYSSELNVNALLLGDSALYLCASSWDSINEQFFGPGTRLTVL.

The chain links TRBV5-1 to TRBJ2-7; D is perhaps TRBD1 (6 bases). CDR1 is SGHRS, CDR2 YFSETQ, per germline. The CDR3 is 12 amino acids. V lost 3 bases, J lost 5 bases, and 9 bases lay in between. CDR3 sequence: CASSSQGNEQYF. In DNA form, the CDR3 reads TGCGCCAGCAGCTCACAGGGAAACGAGCAGTACTTC.

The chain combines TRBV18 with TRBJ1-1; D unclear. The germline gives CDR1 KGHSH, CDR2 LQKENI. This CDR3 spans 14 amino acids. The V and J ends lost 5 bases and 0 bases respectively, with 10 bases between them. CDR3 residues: CASSLSLVNTEAFF. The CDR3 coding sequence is TGTGCCAGCTCATTGTCTCTAGTGAACACTGAAGCTTTCTTT.

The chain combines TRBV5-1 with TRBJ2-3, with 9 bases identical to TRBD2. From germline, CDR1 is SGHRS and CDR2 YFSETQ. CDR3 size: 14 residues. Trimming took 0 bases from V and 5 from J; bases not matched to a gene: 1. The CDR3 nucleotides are TGCGCCAGCAGCTTGGCGACTAGCGGAGATACGCAGTATTTT. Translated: CASSLATSGDTQYF.

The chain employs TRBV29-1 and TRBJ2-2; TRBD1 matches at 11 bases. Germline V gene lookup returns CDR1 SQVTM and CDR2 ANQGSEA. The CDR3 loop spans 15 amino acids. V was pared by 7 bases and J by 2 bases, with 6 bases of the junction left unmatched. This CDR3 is CSGTGGAENTGELFF. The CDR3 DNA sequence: TGCAGCGGGACAGGGGGCGCGGAAAACACCGGGGAGCTGTTTTTT.